This T cell receptor (beta chain) was identified in a study of shared clonotypes between healthy human individuals (dated by TCRdb to the early 2020s). Background for the entire study: A couple of women and a few men aged 18 to 49 years were included in the cohort. For each donor, CD4 naive and CD4 memory were each given three plates, CD8 naive was given two plates, and CD8 memory was given one plate. The study deeply sequenced blood TCR repertoires of roughly five healthy adults to estimate repertoire size and the extent of clonotype sharing between individuals. Each donor's leukapheresis produced roughly between roughly 0.94 and 9.5 billion PBMCs. To increase sequencing depth and limit assay-specific biases, TCR repertoire library preparation and sequencing were carried out by different laboratories using diverse techniques. Findings and caveats that apply to the study as a whole: Based on pairwise subsampling, the degree of clonotype sharing among donors was expected to be affected by sequencing depth. The small number of donors limited the genetic and exposure-history diversity represented. Estimated clonotype richness was generally larger for naive than for memory subsets. When a handful of donors were compared, the shared fraction of clonotypes was roughly 5% for naive CD4, more than 3% for naive CD8, more than 2% for memory CD4, and around 0.37% for memory CD8. Sampling was restricted to blood, and TCR repertoires in tissues likely differ from the TCR repertoires found in blood. Clonotypes shared by all four sorted-subset donors showed higher generation probabilities than non-shared clonotypes. Incomplete sequencing was indicated by rarefaction of sorted-subset datasets, despite the large sequencing depth.

TCR CDR3 regions were amplified from genomic DNA by multiplex PCR using the deep immunoSEQ assay. Extracted genomic DNA from each cell subset was distributed evenly across all wells of several immunoSEQ 96-well plates, and each plate was treated as a replicate. Each replicate PCR for sorted subsets received roughly 0.2 ug genomic DNA, equal to 28,000 or so T cell genomes. The purified libraries were quantified using a Qubit 3.0 fluorometer, sized with a Bioanalyzer 2100, and then quantified again using the KAPA Library Quantification kit. Every immunoSEQ 96-well plate was sequenced on a dedicated single-read 150-cycle Illumina NextSeq 550 flow cell. The original pipeline was this. The immunoSEQ output contained only junctional sequences without quality scores, so filtering could not match that applied to full-length reads. To assign V/J genes and CDR3, sequences were annotated using PyIR, a Python wrapper for IgBLAST v1.9, with IMGT germline references. Reads with weak V/J assignments (E-value above 1e-6), missing CDR3, stop codons, out-of-frame junctions, or ambiguous translated residues were removed. V3J clonotypes were defined by identical inferred V gene, J gene, and CDR3 amino acid sequence. To compute the percentage overlap between repertoires, the number of shared unique clonotypes was divided by the size of the smaller repertoire. RTK rarefaction, the Chao1 estimator, and Recon v2.1 estimates of unobserved clonotypes were used to assess repertoire richness. Generation probabilities for all TCRbeta clonotypes obtained by the gDNA method from a few donors were computed using OLGA. The clones in this table, taken by TCRdb from immuneACCESS, are in-frame only. Not every clone is retained; where verified, under half of the shortfall comes from an unresolved V gene, and the cause of the rest is unknown. Clonal size and the V and J genes are those of that table, whereas D and trimming came from the DNA. This sample has roughly 2.2 million clones in its table, and about nine tenths of those were observed once. The top ten clonotypes cover 0.37% of the sample.

Between the V and J ends, shortened by 3 bases and 0 bases respectively, the junction contains 6 bases. There are 15 amino acids in the CDR3, from cysteine to phenylalanine inclusive. Only CDR3 DNA remains: 45 bases, in frame from the first base. CDR1 and CDR2 are read off the germline V gene as SGHTA and FQGTGA. Points on this clone: It lacks a known antigen. No much larger clonotype is one base removed from it; base qualities were not supplied.

The donors were healthy, HIV-negative adults with no recently reported acute infections or vaccinations. All donors were Caucasian adults living in Nashville, Tennessee, USA. CD4+ T cells were enriched through magnetic negative selection, after which naive cells were positively selected on CD45RA and the remaining negative fraction served as the memory subset. After blood collection by leukapheresis, PBMCs were isolated using Ficoll-Histopaque density gradient centrifugation and then cryopreserved in the vapor phase of liquid nitrogen. Purity and quantity of every magnetically sorted T cell population were checked by analytical flow cytometry. Each sorted fraction had its genomic DNA isolated and then quantified by UV absorbance on a Nanodrop 2000c.

The chain was built from TRBV7-3 and TRBJ1-6; no D gene can be assigned with confidence. The clonotype comes from a man aged 18-30 years in good health. Some clones in this sample may be carry-over from other donors' samples. The sequencing input was naive CD4+ T cells from PBMCs. The cell subset or site label, as the study defines it: CD45RA+ positively selected. The nucleotide sequence is TGTGCCAGCAGCTTCACTAGCTCCTATAATTCACCCCTCCACTTT. This translates into CASSFTSSYNSPLHF.